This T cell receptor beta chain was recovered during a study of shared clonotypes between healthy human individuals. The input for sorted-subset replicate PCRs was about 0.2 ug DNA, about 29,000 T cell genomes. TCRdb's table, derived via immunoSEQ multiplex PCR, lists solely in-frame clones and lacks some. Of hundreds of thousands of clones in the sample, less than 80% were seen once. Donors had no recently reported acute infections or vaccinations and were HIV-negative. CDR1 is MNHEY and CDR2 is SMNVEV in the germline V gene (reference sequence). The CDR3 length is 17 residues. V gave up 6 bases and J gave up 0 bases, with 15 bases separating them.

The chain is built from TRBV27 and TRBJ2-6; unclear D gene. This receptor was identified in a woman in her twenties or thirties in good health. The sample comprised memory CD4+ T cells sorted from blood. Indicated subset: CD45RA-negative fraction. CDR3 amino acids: CASRKVLLNSGANVLTF. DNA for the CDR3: TGTGCCAGCAGGAAAGTCTTACTCAACTCTGGGGCCAACGTCCTGACTTTC.